This T cell receptor beta chain was retrieved from a study of blood T cell repertoires in COVID-19. As for the study in general: Samples came from the United States, Italy and Spain, spanning acute and convalescent COVID-19. From T cells, B-cell-depleted T cells, or PBMCs came the material, which was cDNA or gDNA.

Trimming pared 4 bases from V and 3 bases from J, leaving 7 bases between. This CDR3 region has 14 residues. The germline V gene encodes CDR1 MNHEY and CDR2 SVGEGT. In the source study's methods: By means of reference gene primer amplification, nucleated cell counts were estimated. Generated by immunoSEQ multiplex PCR, the TCRdb table keeps only in-frame clones and is missing some. V and J calls and clone size are as listed in that table; D and trimming were resolved from the DNA. The table has about 240,000 clones, 80% to 90% seen once; the top ten hold 4% to 4.5%. This clone has just a few counts. The specimen sequenced was peripheral blood. The receptor's source is a man aged 50-60 years with acute or convalescent COVID-19. V usage is TRBV6-2 or TRBV6-3 and J usage is TRBJ1-6, with D perhaps TRBD1 (6 bases). This CDR3 reads CASSWTVYNSPLHF. The CDR3 nucleotides are TGTGCCAGCAGTTGGACAGTCTATAATTCACCCCTCCACTTT.